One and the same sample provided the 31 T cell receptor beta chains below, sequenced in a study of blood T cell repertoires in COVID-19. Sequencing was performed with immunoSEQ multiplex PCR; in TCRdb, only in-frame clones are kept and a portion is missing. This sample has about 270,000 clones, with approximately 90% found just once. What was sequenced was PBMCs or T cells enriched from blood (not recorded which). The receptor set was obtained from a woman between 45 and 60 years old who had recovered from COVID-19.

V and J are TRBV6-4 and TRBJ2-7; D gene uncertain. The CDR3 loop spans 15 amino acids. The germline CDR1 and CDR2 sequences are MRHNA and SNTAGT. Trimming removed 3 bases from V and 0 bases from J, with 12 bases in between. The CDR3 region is CASSEWPSSSYEQYF. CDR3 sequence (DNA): TGTGCCAGCAGTGAATGGCCCTCAAGCTCCTACGAGCAGTACTTC.

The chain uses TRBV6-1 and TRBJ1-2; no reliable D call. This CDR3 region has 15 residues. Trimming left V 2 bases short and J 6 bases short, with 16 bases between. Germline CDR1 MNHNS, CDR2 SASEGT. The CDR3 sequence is CASSERGSGVDGYTF. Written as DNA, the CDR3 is TGTGCCAGCAGTGAAAGAGGGAGCGGGGTCGATGGCTACACCTTC.

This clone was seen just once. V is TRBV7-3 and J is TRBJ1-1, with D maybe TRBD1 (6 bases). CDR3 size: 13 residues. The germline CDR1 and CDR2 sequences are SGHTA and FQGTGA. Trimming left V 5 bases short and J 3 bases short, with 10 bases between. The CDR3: CASSEQGYTEAFF. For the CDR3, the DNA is TGTGCCAGCAGCGAACAGGGTTACACTGAAGCTTTCTTT.

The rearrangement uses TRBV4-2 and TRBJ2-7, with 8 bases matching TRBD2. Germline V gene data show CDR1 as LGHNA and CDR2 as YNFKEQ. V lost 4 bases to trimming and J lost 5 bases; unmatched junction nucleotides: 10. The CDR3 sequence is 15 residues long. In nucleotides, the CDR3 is TGTGCCAGCAGCCCGGGAGGGGGGAAGTCAGACGAGCAGTACTTC. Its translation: CASSPGGGKSDEQYF.

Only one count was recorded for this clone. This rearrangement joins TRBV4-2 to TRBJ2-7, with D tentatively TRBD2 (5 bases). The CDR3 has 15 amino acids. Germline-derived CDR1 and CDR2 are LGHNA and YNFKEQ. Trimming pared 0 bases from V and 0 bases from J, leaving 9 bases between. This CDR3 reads CASSQDSRVSYEQYF. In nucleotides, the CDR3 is TGTGCCAGCAGCCAAGATTCGCGGGTCTCCTACGAGCAGTACTTC.

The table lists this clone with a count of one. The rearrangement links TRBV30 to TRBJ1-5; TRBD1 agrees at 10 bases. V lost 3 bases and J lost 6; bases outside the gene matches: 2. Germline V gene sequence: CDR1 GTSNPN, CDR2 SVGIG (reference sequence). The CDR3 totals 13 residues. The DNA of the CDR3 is TGTGCCTGGAGAGGGGACAGGGGTCAGCCCCAGCATTTT. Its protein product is CAWRGDRGQPQHF.

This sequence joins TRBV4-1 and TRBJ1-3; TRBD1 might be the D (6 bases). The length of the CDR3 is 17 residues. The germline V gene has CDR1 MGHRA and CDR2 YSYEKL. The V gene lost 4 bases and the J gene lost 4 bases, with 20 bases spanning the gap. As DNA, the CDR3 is TGCGCCAGCAGCCTTTATCCTTCGGGGGGCTCGGGAAACACCATATATTTT. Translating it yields CASSLYPSGGSGNTIYF.

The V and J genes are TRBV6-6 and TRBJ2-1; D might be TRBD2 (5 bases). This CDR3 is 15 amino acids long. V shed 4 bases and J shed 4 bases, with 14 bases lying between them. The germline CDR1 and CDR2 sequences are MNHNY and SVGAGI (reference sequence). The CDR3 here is CASSLVQRGYNEQFF. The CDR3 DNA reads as TGTGCCAGCAGTTTAGTCCAGCGCGGGTACAATGAGCAGTTCTTC.

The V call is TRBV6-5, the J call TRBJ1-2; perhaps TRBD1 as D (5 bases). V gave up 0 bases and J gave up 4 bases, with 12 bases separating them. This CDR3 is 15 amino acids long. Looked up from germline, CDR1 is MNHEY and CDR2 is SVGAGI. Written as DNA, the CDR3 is TGTGCCAGCAGTTACTCGTTTCTTGACAGCTATGGCTACACCTTC. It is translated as CASSYSFLDSYGYTF.

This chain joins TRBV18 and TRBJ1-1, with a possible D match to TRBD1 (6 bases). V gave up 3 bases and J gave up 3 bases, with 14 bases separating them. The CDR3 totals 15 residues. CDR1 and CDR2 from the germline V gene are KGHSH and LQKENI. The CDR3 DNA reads TGTGCCAGCTCACCTTTGGCAGGGGAATACACTGAAGCTTTCTTT. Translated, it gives CASSPLAGEYTEAFF.

CDR3 DNA sequence: TGTGCCAGCAGATTACAGGGGGCGGGGGAAAAACTGTTTTTT. Encoded protein: CASRLQGAGEKLFF. V gene TRBV28 combines with J gene TRBJ1-4, with 9 positions matching TRBD1. The CDR3 totals 14 residues. Germline V gives CDR1 MDHEN, CDR2 SYDVKM. V shed 6 bases and J 8 bases; nucleotides not matched to a gene: 7.

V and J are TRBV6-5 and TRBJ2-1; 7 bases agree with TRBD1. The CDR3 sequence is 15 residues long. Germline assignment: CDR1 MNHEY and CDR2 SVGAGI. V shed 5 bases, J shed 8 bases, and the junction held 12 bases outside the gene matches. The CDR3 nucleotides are TGTGCCAGCAGTAATACACTTATAGGGACAGATGAGCAGTTCTTC. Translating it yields CASSNTLIGTDEQFF.

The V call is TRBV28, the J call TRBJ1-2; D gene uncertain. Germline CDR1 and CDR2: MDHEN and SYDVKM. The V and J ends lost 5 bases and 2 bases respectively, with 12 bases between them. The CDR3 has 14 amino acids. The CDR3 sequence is CASSGIRENYGYTF. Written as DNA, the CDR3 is TGTGCCAGCAGTGGTATTAGGGAGAACTATGGCTACACCTTC.

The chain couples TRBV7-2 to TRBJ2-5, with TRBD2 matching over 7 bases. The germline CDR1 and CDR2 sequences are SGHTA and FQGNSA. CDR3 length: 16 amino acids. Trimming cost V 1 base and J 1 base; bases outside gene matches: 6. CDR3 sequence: CASSLVGGRTQETQYF. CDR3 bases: TGTGCCAGCAGCTTAGTGGGCGGGAGAACCCAAGAGACCCAGTACTTC.

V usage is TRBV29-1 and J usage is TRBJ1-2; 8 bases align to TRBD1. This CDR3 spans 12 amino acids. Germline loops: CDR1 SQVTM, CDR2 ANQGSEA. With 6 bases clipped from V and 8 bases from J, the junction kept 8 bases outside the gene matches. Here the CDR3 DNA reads TGCAGCGTAAGCCGGGACAGGCAAGGCTACACCTTC. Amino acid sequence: CSVSRDRQGYTF.

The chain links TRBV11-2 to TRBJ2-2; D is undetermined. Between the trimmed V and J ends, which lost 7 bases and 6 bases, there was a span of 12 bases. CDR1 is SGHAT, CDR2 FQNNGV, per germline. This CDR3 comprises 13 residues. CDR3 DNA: TGTGCCAGCAATAATGCTAGGTCCGGGGAGCTGTTTTTT. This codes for CASNNARSGELFF.

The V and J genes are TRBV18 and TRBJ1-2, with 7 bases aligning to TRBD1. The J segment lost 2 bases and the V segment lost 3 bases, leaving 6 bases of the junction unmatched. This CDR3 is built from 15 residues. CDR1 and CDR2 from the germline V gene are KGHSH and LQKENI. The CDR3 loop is CASSPTGTVNYGYTF. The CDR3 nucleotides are TGTGCCAGCTCACCGACCGGGACAGTGAACTATGGCTACACCTTC.

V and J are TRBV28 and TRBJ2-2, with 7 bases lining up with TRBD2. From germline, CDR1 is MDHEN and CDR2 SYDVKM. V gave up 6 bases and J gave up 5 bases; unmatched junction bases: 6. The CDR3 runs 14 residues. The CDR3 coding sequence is TGTGCCAGCAGAGAGACCGGGGGGACCGGGGAGCTGTTTTTT. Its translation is CASRETGGTGELFF.

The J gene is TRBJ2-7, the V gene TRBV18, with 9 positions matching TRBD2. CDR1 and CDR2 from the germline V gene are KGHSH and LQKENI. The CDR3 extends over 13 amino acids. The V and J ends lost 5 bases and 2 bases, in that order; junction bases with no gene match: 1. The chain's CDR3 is CASSIAGAYEQYF. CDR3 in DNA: TGTGCCAGCTCAATAGCGGGAGCCTACGAGCAGTACTTC. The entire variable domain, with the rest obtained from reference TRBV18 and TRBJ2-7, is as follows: NAGVMQNPRHLVRRRGQEARLRCSPMKGHSHVYWYRQLPEEGLKFMVYLQKENIIDESGMPKERFSAEFPKEGPSILRIQQVVRGDSAAYFCASSIAGAYEQYFGPGTRLTVT.

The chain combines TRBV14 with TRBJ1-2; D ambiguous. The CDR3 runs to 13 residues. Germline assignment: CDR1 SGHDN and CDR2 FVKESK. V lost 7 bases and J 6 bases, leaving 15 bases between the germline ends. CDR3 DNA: TGTGCCAGCAAACTTATGGGGAGGGATGGCTACACCTTC. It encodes CASKLMGRDGYTF.

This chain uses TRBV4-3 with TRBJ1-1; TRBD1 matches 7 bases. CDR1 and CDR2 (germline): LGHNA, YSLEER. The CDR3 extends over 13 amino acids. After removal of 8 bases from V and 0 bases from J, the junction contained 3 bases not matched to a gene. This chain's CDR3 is CASGQVLNTEAFF. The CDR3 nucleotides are TGCGCCAGCGGACAGGTTTTGAACACTGAAGCTTTCTTT.

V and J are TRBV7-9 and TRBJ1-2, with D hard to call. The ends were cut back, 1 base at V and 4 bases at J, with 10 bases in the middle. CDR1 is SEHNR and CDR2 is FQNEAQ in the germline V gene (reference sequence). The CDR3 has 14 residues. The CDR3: CASSLVASFYGYTF. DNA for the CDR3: TGTGCCAGCAGCTTAGTGGCCAGTTTCTATGGCTACACCTTC. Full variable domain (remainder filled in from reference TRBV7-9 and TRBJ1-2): DTGVSQNPRHKITKRGQNVTFRCDPISEHNRLYWYRQTLGQGPEFLTYFQNEAQLEKSRLLSDRFSAERPKGSFSTLEIQRTEQGDSAMYLCASSLVASFYGYTFGSGTRLTVV.

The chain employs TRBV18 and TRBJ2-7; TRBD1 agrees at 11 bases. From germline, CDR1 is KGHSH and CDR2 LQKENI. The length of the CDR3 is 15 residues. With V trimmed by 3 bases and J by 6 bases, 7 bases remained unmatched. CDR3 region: CASSPRPGQGGEQYF. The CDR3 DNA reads TGTGCCAGCTCACCTCGACCGGGACAGGGGGGCGAGCAGTACTTC.

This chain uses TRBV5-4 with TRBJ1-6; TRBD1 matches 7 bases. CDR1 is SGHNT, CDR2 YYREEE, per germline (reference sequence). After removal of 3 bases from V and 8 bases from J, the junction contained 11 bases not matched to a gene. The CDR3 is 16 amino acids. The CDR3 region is CASSSSMDRRDSPLHF. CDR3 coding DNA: TGTGCCAGCAGCTCCTCAATGGACAGGAGAGATTCACCCCTCCACTTT.

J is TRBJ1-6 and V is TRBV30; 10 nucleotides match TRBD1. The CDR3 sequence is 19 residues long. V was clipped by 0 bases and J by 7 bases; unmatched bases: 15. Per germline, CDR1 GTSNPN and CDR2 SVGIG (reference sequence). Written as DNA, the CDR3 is TGTGCCTGGAGTGTTATGGGACAGGGGCCCGAAAGTTTAAATTCACCCCTCCACTTT. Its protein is CAWSVMGQGPESLNSPLHF.

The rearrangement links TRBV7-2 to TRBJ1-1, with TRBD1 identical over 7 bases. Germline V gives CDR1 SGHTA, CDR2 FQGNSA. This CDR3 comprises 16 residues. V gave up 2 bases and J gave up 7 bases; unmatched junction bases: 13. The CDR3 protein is CASSLPQTGIDGEAFF. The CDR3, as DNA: TGTGCCAGCAGCTTACCCCAGACAGGGATAGACGGTGAAGCTTTCTTT.

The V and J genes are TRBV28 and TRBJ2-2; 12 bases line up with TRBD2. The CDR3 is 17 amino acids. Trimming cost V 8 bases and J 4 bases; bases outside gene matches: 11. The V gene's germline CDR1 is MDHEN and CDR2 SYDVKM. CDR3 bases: TGTGCCAGCGCTAGGCCCGGACTAGCGGGGTCCACCGGGGAGCTGTTTTTT. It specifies CASARPGLAGSTGELFF.

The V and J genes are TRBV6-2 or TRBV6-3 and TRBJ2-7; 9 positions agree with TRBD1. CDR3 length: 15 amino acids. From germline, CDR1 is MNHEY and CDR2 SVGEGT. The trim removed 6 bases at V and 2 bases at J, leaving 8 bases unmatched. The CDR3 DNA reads TGTGCCAGCAGACCTGGGACAGGGTCAACCTACGAGCAGTACTTC. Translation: CASRPGTGSTYEQYF.

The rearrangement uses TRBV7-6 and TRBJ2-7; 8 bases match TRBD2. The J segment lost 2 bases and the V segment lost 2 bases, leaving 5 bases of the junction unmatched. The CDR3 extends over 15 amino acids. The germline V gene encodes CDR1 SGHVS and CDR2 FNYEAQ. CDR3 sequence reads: CASSLSGGGTYEQYF. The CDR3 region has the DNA TGTGCCAGCAGCTTAAGCGGCGGGGGGACCTACGAGCAGTACTTC.

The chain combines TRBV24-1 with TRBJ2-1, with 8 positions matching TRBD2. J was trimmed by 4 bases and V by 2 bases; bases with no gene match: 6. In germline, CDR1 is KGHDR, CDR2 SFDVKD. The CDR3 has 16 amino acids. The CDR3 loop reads CATSDWPAGVYNEQFF. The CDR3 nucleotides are TGTGCCACCAGTGATTGGCCAGCGGGAGTGTACAATGAGCAGTTCTTC.

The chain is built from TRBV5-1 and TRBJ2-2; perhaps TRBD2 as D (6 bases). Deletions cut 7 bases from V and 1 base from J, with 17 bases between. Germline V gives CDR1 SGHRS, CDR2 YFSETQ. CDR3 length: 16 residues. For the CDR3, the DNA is TGCGCCAGCTCATTTGAAGCGGGCCTGAACACCGGGGAGCTGTTTTTT. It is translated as CASSFEAGLNTGELFF.